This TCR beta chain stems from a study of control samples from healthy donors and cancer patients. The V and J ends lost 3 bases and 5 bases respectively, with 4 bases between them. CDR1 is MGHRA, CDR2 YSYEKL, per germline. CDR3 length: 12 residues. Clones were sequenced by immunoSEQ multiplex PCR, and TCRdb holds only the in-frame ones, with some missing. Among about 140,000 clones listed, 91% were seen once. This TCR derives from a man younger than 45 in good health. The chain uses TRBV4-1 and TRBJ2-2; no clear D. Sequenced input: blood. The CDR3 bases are TGCGCCAGCAGCCAGGTTACCGGGGAGCTGTTTTTT. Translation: CASSQVTGELFF.